This TCR beta chain was retrieved from a study of control samples from healthy donors and cancer patients. The table came from immunoSEQ multiplex PCR; TCRdb's copy has only in-frame clones and leaves some out. Of 150,000 to 200,000 clones in the sample, about 91% are singletons; the top ten hold about 5.3%. Per the germline V gene, CDR1 is SNHLY and CDR2 is FYNNEI. J was trimmed by 2 bases and V by 3 bases; bases with no gene match: 3. The CDR3 has 15 residues. The receptor was derived from a woman in her thirties in good health. The sequencing sample was made of blood. This chain uses TRBV2 with TRBJ1-5, with 8 positions matching TRBD1. CDR3 loop: CASSELTGGNQPQHF. DNA for the CDR3: TGTGCCAGCAGTGAGCTGACAGGGGGCAATCAGCCCCAGCATTTT.